Below are 11 T cell receptor beta chains sequenced from a single sample in a study of blood T cell repertoires in COVID-19. TCRdb keeps only in-frame clones here, not all; method: immunoSEQ multiplex PCR. The sample has over 150,000 clones; approximately 80% are singletons. The sequenced sample consisted of peripheral blood. Receptor source: a woman aged 60 to 75 with acute or convalescent COVID-19.

This chain uses TRBV7-3 with TRBJ2-5, with 9 bases aligning to TRBD1. Germline values: CDR1 SGHTA, CDR2 FQGTGA. The CDR3 runs to 14 residues. J lost 5 bases, V lost 4 bases, and 5 bases had no gene match. The CDR3 DNA reads TGTGCCAGCAGCTCCGGGACAGGGATCGAGACCCAGTACTTC. Translated, it gives CASSSGTGIETQYF.

The chain employs TRBV4-2 and TRBJ2-2; maybe TRBD2 (5 bases). V was clipped by 0 bases and J by 0 bases, with 8 bases between them. This CDR3 spans 16 amino acids. The germline CDR1 and CDR2 sequences are LGHNA and YNFKEQ. The CDR3 is CASSQDPGTNTGELFF. In DNA, the CDR3 is TGTGCCAGCAGCCAAGATCCGGGGACGAACACCGGGGAGCTGTTTTTT.

This chain uses TRBV28 with TRBJ2-7, with 8 bases identical to TRBD1. CDR3 length: 16 amino acids. Germline CDR1 reads MDHEN; CDR2 reads SYDVKM. The trim removed 5 bases at V and 1 base at J, leaving 10 bases unmatched. CDR3 amino acids: CASSRAQGGRSYEQYF. CDR3 nucleotides: TGTGCCAGCAGTCGCGCACAGGGGGGAAGATCCTACGAGCAGTACTTC.

This clone was counted only a few times. V gene TRBV21-1 combines with J gene TRBJ2-7; the table's D gene call, TRBD2, was not cross checked with the DNA. TRBV21-1 is an annotated pseudogene. The CDR3 is 18 residues long. The CDR3 sequence: CASSKVPSSGGASYEQYF. DNA for the CDR3: TGTGCCAGCAGCAAAGTTCCGTCTAGCGGGGGGGCCTCATACGAGCAGTACTTC.

The chain carries TRBV18 and TRBJ1-1, with no clear D. Germline V gene sequence: CDR1 KGHSH, CDR2 LQKENI. CDR3 length: 14 residues. V dropped 6 bases and J dropped 2 bases, with 13 bases sitting between them. The CDR3 bases are TGTGCCAGCTCGCCAAATTCGAGAAACACTGAAGCTTTCTTT. This codes for CASSPNSRNTEAFF.

This clone showed up just a few times. CDR3 sequence reads: CSVGSGIGAYGYTF. Written as DNA, the CDR3 is TGCAGCGTTGGAAGTGGTATAGGGGCCTATGGCTACACCTTC. This sequence joins TRBV29-1 and TRBJ1-2; TRBD1 might be the D (5 bases). CDR1 and CDR2 from the germline V gene are SQVTM and ANQGSEA. Deletions cut 4 bases from V and 4 bases from J, with 16 bases between. There are 14 residues in the CDR3. The variable domain in full, with the rest retrieved from reference TRBV29-1 and TRBJ1-2, is SAVISQKPSRDICQRGTSLTIQCQVDSQVTMMFWYRQQPGQSLTLIATANQGSEATYESGFVIDKFPISRPNLTFSTLTVSNMSPEDSSIYLCSVGSGIGAYGYTFGSGTRLTVV.

This chain links TRBV27 with TRBJ1-5; D is unclear. Per the germline V gene, CDR1 is MNHEY and CDR2 is SMNVEV (reference sequence). V was cut by 6 bases and J by 0 bases, with 9 bases left in between. The CDR3 sequence is 14 residues long. The CDR3: CASSGRDSNQPQHF. In nucleotides, the CDR3 is TGTGCCAGCAGCGGACGGGATAGCAATCAGCCCCAGCATTTT.

The chain employs TRBV6-6 and TRBJ1-5; TRBD1 is a possible D gene (5 bases). With 0 bases removed from V and 7 bases from J, the gap between germline ends came to 16 bases. CDR1 and CDR2 from the germline V gene are MNHNY and SVGAGI (reference sequence). The CDR3 sequence is 16 residues long. Written as DNA, the CDR3 is TGTGCCAGCAGTTACTCGGGGAGGGGTGGAGGGCAGCCCCAGCATTTT. As protein: CASSYSGRGGGQPQHF.

Only one count was recorded for this clone. The same CDR3 also results from other DNA sequences found in this sample. The chain links TRBV7-2 to TRBJ1-5; D unclear. V was shortened by 1 base and J by 6 bases, with 10 bases between the two germline ends. The CDR3 totals 14 residues. In germline, CDR1 is SGHTA, CDR2 FQGNSA. The CDR3 reads CASSLVAGGQPQHF. The DNA of the CDR3 is TGTGCCAGCAGCTTAGTTGCAGGAGGTCAGCCCCAGCATTTT.

The genes are TRBV18 and TRBJ2-5; D unclear. Trimming took off 2 bases at V and 2 bases at J, with 9 bases between the two ends. Germline CDR1 reads KGHSH; CDR2 reads LQKENI. The length of the CDR3 is 14 residues. CDR3 region: CASSPAYSQETQYF. CDR3 DNA: TGTGCCAGCTCACCAGCGTACAGTCAAGAGACCCAGTACTTC.

Only a few counts were recorded for this clone. The chain uses TRBV5-6 and TRBJ2-7; weak D call: TRBD2 (5 bases). Germline values: CDR1 SGHDT, CDR2 YYEEEE. Trimming pared 2 bases from V and 2 bases from J, leaving 8 bases between. This CDR3 is built from 13 residues. Here the CDR3 DNA reads TGTGCCAGCAGCTTCCTCGGGACCTACGAGCAGTACTTC. It is translated as CASSFLGTYEQYF.